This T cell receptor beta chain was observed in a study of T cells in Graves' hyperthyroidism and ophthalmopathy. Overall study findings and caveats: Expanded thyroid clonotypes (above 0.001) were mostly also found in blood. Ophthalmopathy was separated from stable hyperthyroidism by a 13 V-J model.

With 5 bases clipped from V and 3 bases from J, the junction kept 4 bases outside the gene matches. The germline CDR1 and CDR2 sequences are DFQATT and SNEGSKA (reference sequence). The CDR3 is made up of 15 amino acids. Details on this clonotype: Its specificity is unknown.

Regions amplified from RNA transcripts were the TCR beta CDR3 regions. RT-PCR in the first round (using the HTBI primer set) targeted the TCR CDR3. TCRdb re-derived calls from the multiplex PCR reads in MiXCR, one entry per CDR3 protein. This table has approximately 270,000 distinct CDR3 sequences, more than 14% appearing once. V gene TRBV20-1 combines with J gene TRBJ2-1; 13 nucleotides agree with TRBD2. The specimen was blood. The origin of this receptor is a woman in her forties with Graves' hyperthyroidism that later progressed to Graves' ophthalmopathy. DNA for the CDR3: TGCAGTGCTCCGGGACTAGCGGGGTACTACAATGAGCAGTTCTTC. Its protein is CSAPGLAGYYNEQFF.